This T cell receptor (beta chain) was captured in a study of prognosis after radiotherapy for stage I lung cancer. Trimming left V 3 bases short and J 1 base short, with 9 bases between. The CDR3 is 15 residues long. CDR3 of TCR beta was amplified from genomic DNA via a two-round multiplex PCR. Primers targeting each individual TRBV and TRBJ gene were applied in first-round PCR. From the multiplex PCR reads, TCRdb called clonotypes with MiXCR, one entry per CDR3 protein. The data show fewer than 40,000 distinct CDR3 sequences, under 40% seen once. With two time points in the design, around 6 milliliters of peripheral blood were drawn at each one.

This material consisted of PBMCs, taken before or after stereotactic body radiation therapy (not recorded which). This TCR came from a donor aged 50 or older with non-small cell lung cancer. This chain connects TRBV12-3 or TRBV12-4 to TRBJ2-2; no clear D. This CDR3 is CASSFCGRNTGELFF. DNA of the CDR3: TGTGCCAGCAGTTTCTGTGGGCGGAACACCGGGGAGCTGTTTTTT.